This TCR beta chain was retrieved from a study of cytomegalovirus exposure and HLA in healthy donors. Study at large: The 130 or so validation repertoires used a platform that matched the one used for the approximately 670 first-cohort repertoires, as a later analysis reported.

As to this clone: The antigen is undetermined. It is unclear where the CDR3 begins or ends on the DNA, so no DNA is shown, and the CDR3 is as TCRdb lists it.

The CDR3 is made up of 15 amino acids, end residues included. Per the germline V gene, CDR1 is WSHSY and CDR2 is SAAADI. Repertoires were generated with immunoSEQ multiplex PCR, while TCRdb's copy carries only in-frame clones and drops some. The sample shows roughly 80,000 clones, 94% of them seen only once. Whole-study results and caveats: According to a later analysis, TCR clusters from the first cohort tended to co-occur in the roughly 120 validation repertoires. There were around 160 TCR beta chains listed as cytomegalovirus-associated. There were some public TCRs occurring in many donors, but most TCR sequences were rare.

This chain uses TRBV10-2 with TRBJ1-2; the table's TRBD1 call for D was not verified on the DNA. Sequencing was performed on PBMCs. The sequence came from a woman between 18 and 30 years old in good health and CMV-seropositive. The CDR3: CASSVGPWGQGSGAF.